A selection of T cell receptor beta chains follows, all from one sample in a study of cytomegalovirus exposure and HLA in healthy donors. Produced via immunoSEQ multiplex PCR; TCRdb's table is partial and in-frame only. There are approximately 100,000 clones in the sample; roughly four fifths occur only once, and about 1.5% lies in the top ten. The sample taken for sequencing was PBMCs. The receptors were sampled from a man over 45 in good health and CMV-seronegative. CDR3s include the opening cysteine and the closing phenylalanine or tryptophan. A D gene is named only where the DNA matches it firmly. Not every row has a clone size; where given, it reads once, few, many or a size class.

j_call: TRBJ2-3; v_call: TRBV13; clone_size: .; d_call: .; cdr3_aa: CASSLLTGTQYF; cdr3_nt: TGTGCCAGCAGCTTACTGACAGGAACGCAGTATTTT
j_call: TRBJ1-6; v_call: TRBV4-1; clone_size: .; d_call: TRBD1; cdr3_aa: CASSQDLNGGGASPLHF; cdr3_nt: TGCGCCAGCAGCCAAGATCTAAACGGAGGGGGCGCTTCACCCCTCCACTTT
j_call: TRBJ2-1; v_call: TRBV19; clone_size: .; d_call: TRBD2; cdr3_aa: CASSIVGGVRDEQFF; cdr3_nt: TGTGCCAGTAGTATAGTGGGAGGGGTTCGGGATGAGCAGTTCTTC
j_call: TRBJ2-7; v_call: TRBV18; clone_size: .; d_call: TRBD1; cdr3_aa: CASSPRQGSRAYEQYF; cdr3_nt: TGTGCCAGCTCACCTCGACAGGGTAGTCGAGCCTACGAGCAGTACTTC
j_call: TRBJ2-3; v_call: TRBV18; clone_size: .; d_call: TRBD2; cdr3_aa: CASSPTSGERDTQYF; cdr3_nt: TGTGCCAGCTCACCGACTAGCGGGGAGAGAGATACGCAGTATTTT
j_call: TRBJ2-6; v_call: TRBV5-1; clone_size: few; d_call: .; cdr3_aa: CASSYRALAGANVLTF; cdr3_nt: TGCGCCAGCAGCTACAGGGCCCTGGCCGGGGCCAACGTCCTGACTTTC
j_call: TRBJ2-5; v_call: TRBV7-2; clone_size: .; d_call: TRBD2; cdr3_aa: CASSPGLAQETQYF; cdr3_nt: TGTGCCAGCAGCCCGGGACTAGCCCAAGAGACCCAGTACTTC
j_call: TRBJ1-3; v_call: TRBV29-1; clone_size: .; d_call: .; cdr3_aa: CSVTRGSGNTIYF; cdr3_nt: TGCAGCGTTACTCGGGGTTCTGGAAACACCATATATTTT
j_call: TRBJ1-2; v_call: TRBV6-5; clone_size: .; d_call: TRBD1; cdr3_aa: CASSFGQGIDGYTF; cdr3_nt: TGTGCCAGCTCCTTCGGACAGGGGATTGATGGCTACACCTTC
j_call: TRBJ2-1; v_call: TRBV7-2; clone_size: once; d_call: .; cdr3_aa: CASSLDGGWGNNEQFF; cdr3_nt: TGTGCCAGCAGCTTAGATGGAGGGTGGGGTAACAATGAGCAGTTCTTC
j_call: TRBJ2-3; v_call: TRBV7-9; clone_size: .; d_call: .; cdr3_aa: CASSSASDTDTQYF; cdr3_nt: TGTGCCAGCAGCTCCGCTAGCGACACAGATACGCAGTATTTT
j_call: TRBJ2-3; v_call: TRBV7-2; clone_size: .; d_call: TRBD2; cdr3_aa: CASSPAGGRADTQYF; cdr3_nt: TGTGCCAGCAGCCCAGCGGGGGGGCGAGCAGATACGCAGTATTTT
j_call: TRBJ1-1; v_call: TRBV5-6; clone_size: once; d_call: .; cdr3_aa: CASSLGWAPMNTEAFF; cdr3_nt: TGTGCCAGCAGCTTGGGGTGGGCTCCTATGAACACTGAAGCTTTCTTT
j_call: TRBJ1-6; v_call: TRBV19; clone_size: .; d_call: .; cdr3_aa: CASSMGLINSPLHF; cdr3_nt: TGTGCCAGTAGTATGGGACTGATCAATTCACCCCTCCACTTT
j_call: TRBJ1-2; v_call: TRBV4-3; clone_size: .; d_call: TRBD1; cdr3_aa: CASSQGRDRGRTNYGYTF; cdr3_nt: TGCGCCAGCAGCCAAGGGAGGGACAGGGGGCGGACTAACTATGGCTACACCTTC
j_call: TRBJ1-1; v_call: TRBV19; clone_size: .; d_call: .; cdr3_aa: CASSHRRRPEAFF; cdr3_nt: TGTGCCAGTAGTCATCGACGGCGGCCTGAAGCTTTCTTT
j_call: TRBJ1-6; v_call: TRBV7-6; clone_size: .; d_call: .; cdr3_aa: CASSPSTAGSYNSPLHF; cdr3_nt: TGTGCCAGCAGCCCAAGCACAGCCGGCTCCTATAATTCACCCCTCCACTTT
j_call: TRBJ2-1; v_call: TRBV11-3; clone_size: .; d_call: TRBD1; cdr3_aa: CASSSRQGAQNEQFF; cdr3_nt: TGTGCCAGCAGCTCCCGACAGGGGGCTCAGAATGAGCAGTTCTTC
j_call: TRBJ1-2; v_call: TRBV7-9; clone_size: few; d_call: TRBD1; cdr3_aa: CASSQGQGTEGYTF; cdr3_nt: TGTGCCAGCAGCCAAGGACAGGGGACCGAAGGCTACACCTTC
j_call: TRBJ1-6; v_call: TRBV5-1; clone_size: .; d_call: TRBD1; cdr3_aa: CASSWTGGADNSPLHF; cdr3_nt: TGCGCCAGCAGCTGGACAGGGGGCGCCGATAATTCACCCCTCCACTTT
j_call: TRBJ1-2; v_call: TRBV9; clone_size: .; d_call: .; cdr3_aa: CASSSTERGYTF; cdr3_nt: TGTGCCAGCAGCTCCACCGAGAGGGGCTACACCTTC
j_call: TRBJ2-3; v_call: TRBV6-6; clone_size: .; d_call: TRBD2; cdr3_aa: CASSKSSGGTDTQYF; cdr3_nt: TGTGCCAGCAGCAAGTCTAGCGGGGGTACAGATACGCAGTATTTT
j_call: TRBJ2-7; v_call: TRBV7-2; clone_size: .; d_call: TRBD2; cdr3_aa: CASSLNGGGAYEQYF; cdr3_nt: TGTGCCAGCAGCTTAAACGGCGGGGGGGCCTACGAGCAGTACTTC
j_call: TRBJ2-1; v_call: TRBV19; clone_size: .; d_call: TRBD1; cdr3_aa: CASSTDRENEQFF; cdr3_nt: TGTGCCAGTAGTACGGACAGGGAAAATGAGCAGTTCTTC
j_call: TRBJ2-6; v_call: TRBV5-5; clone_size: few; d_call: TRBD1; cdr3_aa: CASSPGQGVRSGANVLTF; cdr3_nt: TGTGCCAGCAGTCCGGGACAGGGGGTCCGCTCTGGGGCCAACGTCCTGACTTTC
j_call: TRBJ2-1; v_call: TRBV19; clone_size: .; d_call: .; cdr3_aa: CASSRGQYNEQFF; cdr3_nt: TGTGCCAGTAGTAGAGGACAGTACAATGAGCAGTTCTTC
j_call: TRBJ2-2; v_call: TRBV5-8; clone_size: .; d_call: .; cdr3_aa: CASSLLGWNTGELFF; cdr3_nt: TGTGCCAGCAGCTTGCTAGGCTGGAACACCGGGGAGCTGTTTTTT
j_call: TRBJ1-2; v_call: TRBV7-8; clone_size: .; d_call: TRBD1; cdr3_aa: CASSLVAGQTGDYGYTF; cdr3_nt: TGTGCCAGCAGCTTAGTGGCGGGACAGACCGGGGACTATGGCTACACCTTC
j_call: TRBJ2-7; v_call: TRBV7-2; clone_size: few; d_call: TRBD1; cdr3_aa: CASSLKGQGEYEQYF; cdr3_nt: TGTGCCAGCAGCTTAAAGGGACAGGGCGAGTACGAGCAGTACTTC
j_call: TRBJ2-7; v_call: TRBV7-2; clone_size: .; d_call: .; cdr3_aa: CASSADRRGSYEQYF; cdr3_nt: TGTGCCAGCAGCGCCGACAGGCGAGGCTCCTACGAGCAGTACTTC
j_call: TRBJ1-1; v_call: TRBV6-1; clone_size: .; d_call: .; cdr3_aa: CASSETRGGGAFF; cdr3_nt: TGTGCCAGCAGTGAGACCCGAGGGGGGGGAGCTTTCTTT
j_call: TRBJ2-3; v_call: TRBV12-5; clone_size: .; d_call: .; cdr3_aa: CASGTTDTQYF; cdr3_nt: TGTGCTAGTGGCACTACAGATACGCAGTATTTT
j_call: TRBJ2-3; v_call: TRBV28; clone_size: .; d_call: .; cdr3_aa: CASSLGGDLTDTQYF; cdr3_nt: TGTGCCAGCAGTTTAGGAGGAGACCTCACAGATACGCAGTATTTT
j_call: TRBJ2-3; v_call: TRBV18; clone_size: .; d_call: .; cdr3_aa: CASSPRQEDTDTQYF; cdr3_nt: TGTGCCAGCTCACCCAGACAGGAGGACACAGATACGCAGTATTTT
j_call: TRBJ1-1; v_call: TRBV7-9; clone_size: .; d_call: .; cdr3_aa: CASSFEQGKTEAFF; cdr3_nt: TGTGCCAGCAGCTTCGAGCAGGGTAAAACTGAAGCTTTCTTT
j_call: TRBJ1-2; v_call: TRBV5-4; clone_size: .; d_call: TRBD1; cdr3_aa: CASSRDRGYGYTF; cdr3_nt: TGTGCCAGCAGCCGCGACAGGGGGTATGGCTACACCTTC
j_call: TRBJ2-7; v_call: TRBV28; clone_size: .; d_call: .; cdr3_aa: CASSLQGEQYF; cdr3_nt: TGTGCCAGCAGTTTACAGGGCGAGCAGTACTTC
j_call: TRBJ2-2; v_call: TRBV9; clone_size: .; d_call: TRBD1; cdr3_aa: CASSPLGQGHAGELFF; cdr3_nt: TGTGCCAGCAGCCCCCTGGGACAGGGACACGCCGGGGAGCTGTTTTTT
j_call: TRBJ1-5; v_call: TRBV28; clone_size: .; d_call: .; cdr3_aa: CASSAYRSLGNQPQHF; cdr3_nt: TGTGCCAGCAGCGCCTATCGTTCGTTGGGCAATCAGCCCCAGCATTTT
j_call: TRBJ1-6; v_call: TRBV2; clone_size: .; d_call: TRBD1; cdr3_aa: CASSDDRGDRTPLHF; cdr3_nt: TGTGCCAGCAGTGACGACAGGGGGGATAGGACACCCCTCCACTTT
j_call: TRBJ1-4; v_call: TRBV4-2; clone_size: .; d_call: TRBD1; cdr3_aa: CASSQGPGTGVANEKLFF; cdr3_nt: TGTGCCAGCAGCCAAGGTCCCGGGACAGGGGTGGCTAATGAAAAACTGTTTTTT
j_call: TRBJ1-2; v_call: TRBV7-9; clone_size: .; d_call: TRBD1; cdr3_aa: CASSSGAQGDYGYTF; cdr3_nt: TGTGCCAGCAGCTCCGGGGCGCAGGGGGACTATGGCTACACCTTC
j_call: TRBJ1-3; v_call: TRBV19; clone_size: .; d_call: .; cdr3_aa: CASSGGDGTIGNTIYF; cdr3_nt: TGTGCCAGTAGTGGAGGGGACGGGACCATTGGAAACACCATATATTTT
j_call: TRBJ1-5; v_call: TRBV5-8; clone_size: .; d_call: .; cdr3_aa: CASSLNRVAGQPQHF; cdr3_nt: TGTGCCAGCAGCTTGAATCGGGTAGCGGGTCAGCCCCAGCATTTT
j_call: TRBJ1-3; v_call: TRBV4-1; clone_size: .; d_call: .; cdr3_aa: CASGGARSGNTIYF; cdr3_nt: TGCGCCAGCGGGGGCGCGAGGTCTGGAAACACCATATATTTT
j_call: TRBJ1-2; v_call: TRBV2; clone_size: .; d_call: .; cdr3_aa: CASPGGHSYGYTF; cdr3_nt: TGTGCCAGCCCCGGGGGGCACTCCTATGGCTACACCTTC
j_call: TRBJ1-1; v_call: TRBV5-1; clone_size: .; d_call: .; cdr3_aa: CASSLEATRGTEAFF; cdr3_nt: TGCGCCAGCAGCTTGGAGGCCACCCGGGGGACTGAAGCTTTCTTT
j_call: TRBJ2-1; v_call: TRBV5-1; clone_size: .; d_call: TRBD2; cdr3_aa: CASSPHHGTSGFNEQFF; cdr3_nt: TGCGCCAGCAGCCCTCACCATGGGACTAGCGGATTCAATGAGCAGTTCTTC
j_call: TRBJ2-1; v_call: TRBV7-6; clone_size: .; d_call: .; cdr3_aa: CATGRGSGEQFF; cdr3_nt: TGTGCCACAGGGCGGGGTTCGGGTGAGCAGTTCTTC
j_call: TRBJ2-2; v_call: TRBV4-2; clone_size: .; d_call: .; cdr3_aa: CASSQDMSGELFF; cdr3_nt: TGTGCCAGCAGCCAAGATATGTCCGGGGAGCTGTTTTTT
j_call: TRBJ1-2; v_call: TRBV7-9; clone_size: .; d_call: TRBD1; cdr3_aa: CASSLGDRVYGYTF; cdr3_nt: TGTGCCAGCAGCTTAGGGGACAGGGTCTATGGCTACACCTTC
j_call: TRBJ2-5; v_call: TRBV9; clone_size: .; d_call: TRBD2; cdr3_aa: CASSFAGGAGETQYF; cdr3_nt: TGTGCCAGCAGCTTCGCCGGGGGGGCGGGGGAGACCCAGTACTTC